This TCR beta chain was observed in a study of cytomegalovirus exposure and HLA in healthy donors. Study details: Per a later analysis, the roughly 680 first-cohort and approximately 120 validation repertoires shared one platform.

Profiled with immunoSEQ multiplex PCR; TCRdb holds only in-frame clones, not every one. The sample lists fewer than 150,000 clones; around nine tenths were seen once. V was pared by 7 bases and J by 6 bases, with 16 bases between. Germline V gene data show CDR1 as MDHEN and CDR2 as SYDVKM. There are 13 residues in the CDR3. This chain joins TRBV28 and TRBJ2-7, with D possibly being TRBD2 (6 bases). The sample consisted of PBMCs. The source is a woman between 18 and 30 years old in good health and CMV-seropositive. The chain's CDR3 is CASMPGGAVEQYF. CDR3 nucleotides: TGTGCCAGCATGCCCGGAGGGGCAGTCGAGCAGTACTTC.